This TCR beta chain was retrieved from a study of cytotoxic CD8 clonotypes in ibrutinib-treated CLL. The overall study: After a median of approximately 68 months, some 14 patients stayed remitted and approximately twelve progressed; responses had been partial in about 24 and complete in 2. Timing of response sample collection was a median approximately twelve months after treatment start, with a range of 6 to 36.

Study results and limitations: Clonality climbed at ibrutinib response, then dropped toward baseline at progression.

Sequencing was designed to attain a depth spanning 1 in 200,000 to 1 in 1 million T cells. Assay used: immunoSEQ multiplex PCR; TCRdb lists only in-frame clones, some missing. This table holds approximately 92,000 clones, approximately 77% found once. Points on this clone: Its antigen is not identified.

Trimming cost V 1 base and J 4 bases, with 13 bases left between them. The length of the CDR3 is 15 residues. The germline V gene encodes CDR1 MNHNS and CDR2 SASEGT. The V gene is TRBV6-1, the J gene TRBJ1-2, with D possibly being TRBD1 (6 bases). This material consisted of PBMCs, taken after 24 months of ibrutinib treatment. This receptor was taken from a human donor with chronic lymphocytic leukemia. CDR3 residues: CASSEEKGGSYGYTF. CDR3 in DNA: TGTGCCAGCAGTGAAGAGAAGGGGGGTAGCTATGGCTACACCTTC.